Reported below is one T cell receptor beta chain. The sample's time point: after dendritic cell vaccination, including at tumor progression/relapse. None of the glioblastoma patients had an isocitrate dehydrogenase mutation. The data stem from a study of glioma-infiltrating T cells after dendritic cell vaccination. Overall study: Patients received autologous tumor lysate-pulsed dendritic cell vaccination between about 2003 and 2013.

There are 16 residues in the CDR3. V was cut by 3 bases and J by 9 bases, with 22 bases left in between. The germline CDR1 and CDR2 sequences are MNHEY and SMNVEV (reference sequence). Primers: 60 V beta forward and 13 J beta reverse. This table comes from immunoSEQ multiplex PCR, and its TCRdb copy is limited to in-frame clones, with some not included. The data show 90,000 to 95,000 clones, 70% to 90% seen once. Sample: blood, taken after dendritic cell vaccination. The TCR was taken from a human donor with glioblastoma. The V gene is TRBV27, the J gene TRBJ2-3; maybe TRBD1 (7 bases). The CDR3 region is CASSFVPGHPGGTQYF. The CDR3 nucleotides read TGTGCCAGCAGTTTTGTACCCGGGCACCCAGGGGGGACGCAGTATTTT.